This T cell receptor (beta chain) is from a study of cytomegalovirus exposure and HLA in healthy donors. On the study more broadly: In a later analysis, it was reported that the approximately 120 validation repertoires had been produced on the same platform as the 670 or so repertoires belonging to the first cohort.

In the case of this clone: Its cognate antigen is unknown.

Trimming took 6 bases from V and 6 from J; bases not matched to a gene: 14. CDR3 length equals 15 residues. Germline CDR1 and CDR2: SQVTM and ANQGSEA. This table comes from immunoSEQ multiplex PCR, and its TCRdb copy is limited to in-frame clones, with some not included. In the table there are some 130,000 clones, 89% of which are singletons. Study-level findings and limits: A few chains tied to CMV proved CMV antigen-specific in vitro. Researchers counted around 170 TCR beta chains as cytomegalovirus-associated.

This TCR came from a woman between 18 and 29 years old in good health and CMV-seronegative. The material sequenced was PBMCs. The chain employs TRBV29-1 and TRBJ2-7, with 10 bases that match TRBD1. The CDR3 DNA sequence: TGCAGCGTCGTATTTTACGGGACAGGGGATCTCGAGCAGTACTTC. This sequence encodes CSVVFYGTGDLEQYF.